This TCR beta chain was documented in a study of cytomegalovirus exposure and HLA in healthy donors. Overall study results and limits: The authors listed around 150 TCR beta chains as cytomegalovirus-associated.

A multiplex PCR was run with 60 Vbeta primers and 13 Jbeta primers. Data came from immunoSEQ multiplex PCR; TCRdb stores just in-frame clones and leaves some out. The listing contains some 130,000 clones. As concerns this clone: The antigen is not known.

There are 12 residues in the CDR3. Germline loops: CDR1 SGHVS, CDR2 FQNEAQ. Deletions cut 4 bases from V and 3 bases from J, with 7 bases between. This TCR was recovered from a woman in her thirties or forties in good health and CMV-seropositive. The V call is TRBV7-8, the J call TRBJ2-7; weak D call: TRBD2 (5 bases). The sample taken for sequencing was PBMCs. The CDR3 protein is CASSWEIYEQYF. The CDR3 DNA sequence: TGTGCCAGCAGCTGGGAGATCTACGAGCAGTACTTC.